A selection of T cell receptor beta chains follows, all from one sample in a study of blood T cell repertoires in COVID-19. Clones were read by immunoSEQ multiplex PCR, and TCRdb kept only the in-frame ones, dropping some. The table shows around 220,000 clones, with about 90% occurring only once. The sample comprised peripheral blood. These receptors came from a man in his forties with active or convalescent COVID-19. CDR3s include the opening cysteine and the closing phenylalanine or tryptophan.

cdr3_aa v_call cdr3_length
CASSLRQDHNEQFF TRBV4-1 14
CATRGGALSGNTIYF TRBV15 15
CASSLSSRGNQPQHF TRBV28 15
CASSLRTGGATEAFF TRBV9 15
CASSQATGTGEDEQFF TRBV14 16
CSVRLAATEQYF TRBV29-1 12
CASSIDLGMTEAFF TRBV19 14
CASSPWTGGGTDTQYF TRBV9 16
CASSPLRDRGPINQPQHF TRBV5-1 18
CASSSGLEAGEQYF TRBV27 14
CASSTPPGLAGVSYNEQFF TRBV7-9 19
CASSLTGKPQHF TRBV2 12
CASSLNRVYSGQYF TRBV5-1 14
CAWSVLGQGSNQPQHF TRBV30 16
CASSPDRDPTNEKLFF TRBV4-1 16
CASSQPDRVGHEQYF TRBV6-6 15
CASRKTSGGSYNEQFF TRBV19 16
CASSPWTGKSTEAFF TRBV19 15
CASSLSGIDKNIQYF TRBV5-1 15
CACEPVAGRTDTQYF TRBV6-5 15
CASSYAGEAYEQYF TRBV27 14
CSASGGRYEQYF TRBV20-1 12
CASSVAGVNSGNTIYF TRBV9 16
CASSLGQLAGVYGNEQFF TRBV11-3 18
CASSVDGQSNNSPLHF TRBV9 16
CASSPGGLASYEQYF TRBV5-4 15
CASSLGGRTGPSYEQYF TRBV27 17
CASRTGYVSTNEKLFF TRBV28 16
CASSVGGSRGNEKLFF TRBV9 16
CASSFGGGTDTQYF TRBV7-2 14